The clone carrying this TCR beta chain came up once. Deletions cut 2 bases from V and 3 bases from J, with 4 bases between. The CDR3 is 12 amino acids. The germline V gene has CDR1 MDHEN and CDR2 SYDVKM. This record belongs to a study of T cells in Graves' hyperthyroidism and ophthalmopathy. From RNA transcripts, TCR beta CDR3 regions were amplified. First-round RT-PCR targeting the TCR CDR3 was performed with the HTBI primer set. TCRdb analysed the multiplex PCR reads with MiXCR anew, one entry per CDR3 protein. This table has approximately 510,000 distinct CDR3 sequences, under 25% appearing once. Subjects aged 18 to 65 presented with newly diagnosed hyperthyroidism of less than 2 months' duration.

This chain uses TRBV28 with TRBJ1-2; D is ambiguous. The sequence was collected from a man between 18 and 29 years old with Graves' hyperthyroidism. The specimen was blood. CDR3 nucleotide sequence: TGTGCCAGCAGTTTACTACACTATGGCTACACCTTC. This codes for CASSLLHYGYTF.